This TCR beta chain was captured by sequencing in a study of neurological immune-mediated disorders. Study-level information: Of the multiple sclerosis patients, some 35 in total, roughly 31 were relapsing-remitting and 3 were secondary progressive.

Unsorted libraries were generated from 2 million PBMCs. These cells had been stored in RNAlater at -80 C. This clonotype has a count of ten or more. No antigen is known for it. At one of its ends the junction is not consistent with the germline gene, which may arise from a read error. Findings of the study overall: None of the features examined (clinical or MRI) was associated with the multiple sclerosis repertoire cluster.

In germline, CDR1 is SGHRS, CDR2 YFSETQ. The CDR3 is 12 amino acids. TCRdb itself ran the 5' RACE reads through MiXCR, one entry per CDR3 protein. There are about 82,000 distinct CDR3 sequences in the sample; approximately 2.8% occur only once, and roughly 1.2% lies in the top ten. This chain uses TRBV5-1 with TRBJ1-1; the match to TRBD1 covers 10 bases. Material: PBMCs. The origin of this receptor is a woman aged 30 to 39 with multiple sclerosis. CDR3 coding DNA: TGCGCCAGCAGCTTGGGGGACAGGGGACCTCGGTTT. It codes for CASSLGDRGPRF.